These 17 T cell receptor beta chains share one sample of origin, sequenced in a study of immune cell composition in non-small cell lung cancer. Assay: immunoSEQ multiplex PCR; the TCRdb copy retains only in-frame clones and omits some. The sample records about 5,200 clones, about two thirds being singletons. The sequencing input was lung tumor tissue. The origin of the receptors is a human donor with non-small cell lung cancer.

This sequence joins TRBV7-8 and TRBJ2-3; tentative D call: TRBD2 (6 bases). CDR1 SGHVS and CDR2 FQNEAQ come from the germline V gene. Trimming took 3 bases from V and 0 from J, leaving 7 bases between them. The CDR3 loop spans 14 amino acids. The CDR3 protein is CASSLEGSTDTQYF. The CDR3 bases are TGTGCCAGCAGCTTGGAGGGCAGCACAGATACGCAGTATTTT.

This clone was counted only a few times. The chain combines TRBV7-3 with TRBJ2-2; no definite D call. Trimming cost V 5 bases and J 3 bases, with 10 bases left between them. The CDR3 length is 14 residues. Germline V CDR1 and CDR2: SGHTA, FQGTGA. The CDR3 sequence: CASSLTQHTGELFF. The CDR3, as DNA: TGTGCCAGCAGCCTGACACAGCACACCGGGGAGCTGTTTTTT.

This clone was detected a few times. J is TRBJ2-1 and V is TRBV27; TRBD2 aligns across 11 bases. Per germline, CDR1 MNHEY and CDR2 SMNVEV (reference sequence). The CDR3 is 17 residues long. V dropped 7 bases and J dropped 5; count of bases not matched to a gene: 13. Here the CDR3 DNA reads TGTGCCAGCAATGACAGAGGACTAGCGGGCTACCACAATGAGCAGTTCTTC. It specifies CASNDRGLAGYHNEQFF.

The chain joins TRBV7-9 to TRBJ2-1, with 12 bases identical to TRBD2. This CDR3 has 17 amino acids. The germline CDR1 and CDR2 sequences are SEHNR and FQNEAQ (reference sequence). V trimming: 5 bases; J trimming: 8 bases; junction bases outside the gene matches: 13. CDR3 bases: TGTGCCAGCAGCCTCAACGGACTAGCGGGACCGGAGGATGAGCAGTTCTTC. Protein: CASSLNGLAGPEDEQFF.

This clone is judged medium-sized. The V gene is TRBV10-3, the J gene TRBJ1-4; 7 bases fit TRBD1. Germline V gives CDR1 ENHRY, CDR2 SYGVKD. The length of the CDR3 is 18 residues. The junction had 11 bases not matched to a gene; V was cut back by 3 bases and J by 1 base. CDR3 amino acids: CAISDGGQVWGTNEKLFF. CDR3 bases: TGTGCCATCAGTGATGGTGGACAGGTTTGGGGAACTAATGAAAAACTGTTTTTT.

CDR3 DNA: TGCGCCAGCACCCAGGCGCTTCCTTTCGGGGAGCTGTTTTTT. This translates into CASTQALPFGELFF. The J gene is TRBJ2-2, the V gene TRBV10-2; D gene uncertain. CDR1 is WSHSY, CDR2 SAAADI, per germline. The V gene lost 7 bases and the J gene lost 7 bases, with 16 bases spanning the gap. The CDR3 sequence is 14 residues long.

This clone turned up a few times. This sequence joins TRBV6-6 and TRBJ2-7; D ambiguous. Germline V gives CDR1 MNHNY, CDR2 SVGAGI (reference sequence). The CDR3 runs to 15 residues. V lost 4 bases and J lost 4, with 17 bases in between. Written as DNA, the CDR3 is TGTGCCAGCAGTTCTCGAGGAGAGTCTTCGTACGAGCAGTACTTC. Encoded protein: CASSSRGESSYEQYF.

CDR3 nucleotides: TGTGCCAGCAGCGTATCCCAAGGGGCCTACGAGCAGTACTTC. Its translation is CASSVSQGAYEQYF. V gene TRBV9 combines with J gene TRBJ2-7; maybe TRBD1 (5 bases). Germline assignment: CDR1 SGDLS and CDR2 YYNGEE. The CDR3 has 14 amino acids. Trimming stripped 1 base from V and 2 bases from J, with 10 bases between.

A word on this clone: Other DNA sequences from this sample encode an identical CDR3 as well. The chain employs TRBV5-4 and TRBJ2-7, with 7 bases aligning to TRBD2. Per germline, CDR1 SGHNT and CDR2 YYREEE (reference sequence). The CDR3 totals 14 residues. V trimming: 0 bases; J trimming: 7 bases; junction bases outside the gene matches: 7. The CDR3 DNA sequence: TGTGCCAGCAGCTTGGAGGGAGGGCCAAATGAGCAGTACTTC. It is translated as CASSLEGGPNEQYF.

The rearrangement joins TRBV11-3 to TRBJ2-2; D might be TRBD1 (6 bases). V shed 0 bases and J shed 5 bases, with 13 bases lying between them. The CDR3 consists of 16 residues. The germline gives CDR1 SGHNT, CDR2 YENEEA. CDR3 coding DNA: TGTGCCAGCAGCTTAGAAGGGACAAGGTCGACCGGGGAGCTGTTTTTT. This sequence encodes CASSLEGTRSTGELFF.

This chain links TRBV18 with TRBJ2-1; TRBD2 matches 12 bases. This CDR3 spans 18 amino acids. V shed 2 bases, J shed 3 bases, and the junction held 8 bases outside the gene matches. The germline V gene has CDR1 KGHSH and CDR2 LQKENI. CDR3 sequence reads: CASSPTLAGGPVYNEQFF. The CDR3, as DNA: TGTGCCAGCTCACCAACCCTAGCGGGAGGGCCCGTCTACAATGAGCAGTTCTTC.

The chain uses TRBV6-4 and TRBJ1-5; D is possibly TRBD1 (5 bases). Trimming left V 0 bases short and J 10 bases short, with 19 bases between. Germline values: CDR1 MRHNA, CDR2 SNTAGT. This CDR3 has 16 residues. CDR3 nucleotides: TGTGCCAGCAGTGACTCGGGGCTTTCGGCATCAAAACCCCAGCATTTT. Residues: CASSDSGLSASKPQHF.

The gene calls are TRBV7-8 and TRBJ2-5; tentatively, D is TRBD1 (6 bases). CDR3 length: 16 amino acids. V dropped 5 bases and J dropped 6 bases, with 22 bases sitting between them. Germline CDR1 SGHVS, CDR2 FQNEAQ. The CDR3 loop reads CASSPQMAGVWKTQYF. The DNA for the CDR3 is TGTGCCAGCAGCCCGCAGATGGCAGGGGTTTGGAAGACCCAGTACTTC.

This clone was counted only a few times. This chain joins TRBV25-1 and TRBJ2-3; 7 bases match TRBD1. V lost 5 bases, J lost 4 bases, and 9 bases stayed unmatched. CDR3 length equals 15 residues. The germline CDR1 and CDR2 sequences are MGHDK and SYGVNS. The CDR3 protein is CASSSGQGVADTQYF. The CDR3 DNA follows: TGTGCCAGCAGTTCGGGGCAGGGGGTTGCAGATACGCAGTATTTT.

The chain employs TRBV15 and TRBJ1-5; D uncertain. The CDR3 covers 15 residues. Germline CDR1 LNHNV, CDR2 YYDKDF (reference sequence). Trimming stripped 0 bases from V and 3 bases from J, with 9 bases between. CDR3 protein: CATSRDKQDNQPQHF. The CDR3 DNA sequence: TGTGCCACCAGCAGAGATAAGCAGGACAATCAGCCCCAGCATTTT.

This clone was counted only a few times. The V gene is TRBV18, the J gene TRBJ2-6, with D perhaps TRBD1 (6 bases). Trimming took off 6 bases at V and 0 bases at J, with 15 bases between the two ends. This CDR3 region has 17 residues. Looked up from germline, CDR1 is KGHSH and CDR2 is LQKENI. The CDR3 loop is CASSPGQLFSGANVLTF. CDR3 in DNA: TGTGCCAGCTCCCCAGGACAGCTATTCTCTGGGGCCAACGTCCTGACTTTC.

This chain uses TRBV30 with TRBJ2-5; perhaps TRBD2 as D (5 bases). Germline V gene lookup returns CDR1 GTSNPN and CDR2 SVGIG (reference sequence). V shed 2 bases and J shed 0 bases, with 13 bases lying between them. This CDR3 comprises 15 residues. The CDR3 DNA reads TGTGCCTGGAGTCCTCGGACTGCGTACCAAGAGACCCAGTACTTC. Translating it yields CAWSPRTAYQETQYF.